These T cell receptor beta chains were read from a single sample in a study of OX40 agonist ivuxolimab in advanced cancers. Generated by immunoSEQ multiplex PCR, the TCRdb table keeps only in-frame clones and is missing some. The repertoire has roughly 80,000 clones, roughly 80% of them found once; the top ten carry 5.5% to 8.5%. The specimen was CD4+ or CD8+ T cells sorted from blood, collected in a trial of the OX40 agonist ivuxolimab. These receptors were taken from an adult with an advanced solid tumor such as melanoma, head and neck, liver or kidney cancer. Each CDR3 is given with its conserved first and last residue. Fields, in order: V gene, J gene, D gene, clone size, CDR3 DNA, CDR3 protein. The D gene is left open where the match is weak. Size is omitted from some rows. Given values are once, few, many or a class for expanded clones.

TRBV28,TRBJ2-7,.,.,TGTGCCAGCAGTTCCACAGTTTGGCCTTACGAGCAGTACTTC,CASSSTVWPYEQYF
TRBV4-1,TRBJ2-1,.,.,TGCGCCAGCAGCAGACGGGTTAATTTCAAGGAGCAGTTCTTC,CASSRRVNFKEQFF
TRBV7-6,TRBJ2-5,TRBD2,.,TGTGCCAGCACCTTAGCGGGAGTGGTGGAGACCCAGTACTTC,CASTLAGVVETQYF
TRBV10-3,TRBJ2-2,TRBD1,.,TGTGCCATCAGCAACCGGGACAGATGGACCGGGGAGCTGTTTTTT,CAISNRDRWTGELFF
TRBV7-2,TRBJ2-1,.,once,TGTGCCAGCAGCTTAGACGGGGCGTCCTACAATGAGCAGTTCTTC,CASSLDGASYNEQFF
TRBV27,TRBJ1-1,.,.,TGTGCCAGCAGTCCAGGGGACAAGGGGACTGAAGCTTTCTTT,CASSPGDKGTEAFF
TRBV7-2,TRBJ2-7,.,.,TGTGCCAGCAGCTTATTCTCCTACGAGCAGTACTTC,CASSLFSYEQYF
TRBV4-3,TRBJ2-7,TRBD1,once,TGCGCCAGCAGCCAAGATAGGGGACAGGGAGAATACGAGCAGTACTTC,CASSQDRGQGEYEQYF
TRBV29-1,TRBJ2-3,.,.,TGCAGCTACGGGGGCGGGTCTCGCGCGCCGGGAGGGCAGTATTTT,CSYGGGSRAPGGQYF
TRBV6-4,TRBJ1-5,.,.,TGTGCCAGCAGTGAAGGACCGAATCAGCCCCAGCATTTT,CASSEGPNQPQHF
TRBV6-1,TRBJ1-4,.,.,TGTGCCAGCAGTGAATATGAGGGGTATGAAAAACTGTTTTTT,CASSEYEGYEKLFF
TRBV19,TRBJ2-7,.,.,TGTGCCAGTAGTATCGGACCCTACGAGCAGTACTTC,CASSIGPYEQYF
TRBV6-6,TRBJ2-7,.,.,TGTGCCAGCAGTTACGCGGAGTCTAGGGCGACCTACGAGCAGTACTTC,CASSYAESRATYEQYF
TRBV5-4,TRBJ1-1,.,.,TGTGCCAGCAGCGACGGATCTTCCTTTTCGAACACTGAAGCTTTCTTT,CASSDGSSFSNTEAFF
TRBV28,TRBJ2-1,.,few,TGTGCCAGCAGTTTACTCGCCGGGGATGAGCAGTTCTTC,CASSLLAGDEQFF
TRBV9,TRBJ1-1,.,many,TGTGCCAGCAGCGTAGGTCAGGACACTGAAGCTTTCTTT,CASSVGQDTEAFF
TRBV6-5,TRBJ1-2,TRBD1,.,TGTGCCAGCACTGGACAGGGGGGCTACCTATGGGGCTACACCTTC,CASTGQGGYLWGYTF
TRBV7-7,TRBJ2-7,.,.,TGTGCCAGCAGCTTAGGTCAGGGGACCCACTACGAGCAGTACTTC,CASSLGQGTHYEQYF
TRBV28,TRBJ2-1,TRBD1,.,TGTGCCAGCACCTCGGCAGGGACAGAAAGCTCCTACAATGAGCAGTTCTTC,CASTSAGTESSYNEQFF
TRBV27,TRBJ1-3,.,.,TGTGCCAGCAGTTTAAATAGGAACTCTGGAAACACCATATATTTT,CASSLNRNSGNTIYF
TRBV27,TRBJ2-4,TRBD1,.,TGTGCCAGCAGTTCTCTATCGACAGGGGGCTACGTAGCCAAAAACATTCAGTACTTC,CASSSLSTGGYVAKNIQYF
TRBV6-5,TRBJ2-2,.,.,TGTGCCAGCAGTTTCGGGGCGAAGGAGCTGTTTTTT,CASSFGAKELFF
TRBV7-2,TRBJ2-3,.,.,TGTGCCAGCAGCTTATGGCGGGGCACAGATACGCAGTATTTT,CASSLWRGTDTQYF
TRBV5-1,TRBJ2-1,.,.,TGCGCCAGCAGCTTGTTTTCTGAGGGCCGTCGGGCTACAACTTTGAACAATGAGCAGTTCTTC,CASSLFSEGRRATTLNNEQFF
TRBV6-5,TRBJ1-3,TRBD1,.,TGTGCCAGCAGGGACAGGGCTGGAAACACCATATATTTT,CASRDRAGNTIYF
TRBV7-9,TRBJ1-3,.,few,TGTGCCAGCAGCTTGGGGACACTTGGAAACACCATATATTTT,CASSLGTLGNTIYF
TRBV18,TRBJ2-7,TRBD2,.,TGTGCCAGCTCACTGGGGGTCGGGACTAGCGGGAGTCCATACGAGCAGTACTTC,CASSLGVGTSGSPYEQYF
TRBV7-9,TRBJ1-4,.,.,TGTGCCAGCAGCCCTGGGGGAGCCCGCCGAGTGTTTTTT,CASSPGGARRVFF
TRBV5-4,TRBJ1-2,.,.,TGTGCCAGCACCATGCTTGGTTCTCTGACCGGCTACACCTTC,CASTMLGSLTGYTF
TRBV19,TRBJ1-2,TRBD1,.,TGTGCCAGTAGTTCGGGACAGGGGAGACACTATGGCTACACCTTC,CASSSGQGRHYGYTF
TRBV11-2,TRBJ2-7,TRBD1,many,TGTGCCAGCAGCTTAGAGGCGACAGGGCCCTACGAGCAGTACTTC,CASSLEATGPYEQYF
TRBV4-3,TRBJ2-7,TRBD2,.,TGCGCCAGCAGTCAAGGTCGGGGGGGGAGCTCCTACGAGCAGTACTTC,CASSQGRGGSSYEQYF
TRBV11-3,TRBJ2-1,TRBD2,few,TGTGCCAGCAGCTTAACGCCTCCGGGGCTAGCGGGGGGGAATGAGCAGTTCTTC,CASSLTPPGLAGGNEQFF
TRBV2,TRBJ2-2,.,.,TGTGCCAGCACGAGGCGCGGGAACACCGGGGAGCTGTTTTTT,CASTRRGNTGELFF
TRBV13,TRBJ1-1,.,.,TGTGCCAGCAGCTTAAGGACCGAACCCATGAACACTGAAGCTTTCTTT,CASSLRTEPMNTEAFF
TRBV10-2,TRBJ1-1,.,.,TGCGCCAGCAGCGGGGGGAACACTGAAGCTTTCTTT,CASSGGNTEAFF
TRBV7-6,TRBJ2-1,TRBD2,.,TGTGCCAGCAGCTCTCTTCTAGCGGGAGGTTCGGATGAGCAGTTCTTC,CASSSLLAGGSDEQFF
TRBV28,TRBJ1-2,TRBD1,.,TGTGCCAGCAGTTTAACAGGGGGCCTCTATGGCTACACCTTC,CASSLTGGLYGYTF